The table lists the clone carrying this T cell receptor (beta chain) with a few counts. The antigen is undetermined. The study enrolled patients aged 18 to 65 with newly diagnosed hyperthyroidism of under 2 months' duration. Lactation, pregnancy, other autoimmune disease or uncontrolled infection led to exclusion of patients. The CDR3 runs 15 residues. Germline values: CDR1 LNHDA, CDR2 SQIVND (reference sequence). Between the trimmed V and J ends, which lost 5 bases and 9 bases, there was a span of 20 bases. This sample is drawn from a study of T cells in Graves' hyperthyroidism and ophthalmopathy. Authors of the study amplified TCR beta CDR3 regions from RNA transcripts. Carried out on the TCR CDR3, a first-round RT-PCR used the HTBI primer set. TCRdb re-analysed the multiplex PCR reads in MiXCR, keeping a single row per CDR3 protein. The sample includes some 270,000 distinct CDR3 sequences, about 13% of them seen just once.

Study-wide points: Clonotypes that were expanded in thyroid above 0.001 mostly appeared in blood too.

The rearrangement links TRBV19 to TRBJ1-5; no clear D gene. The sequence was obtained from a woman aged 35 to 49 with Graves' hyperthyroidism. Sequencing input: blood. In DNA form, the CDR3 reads TGTGCCAGTAGTCCCCGACCTAATGGTGGTCCGCCCCAGCATTTT. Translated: CASSPRPNGGPPQHF.